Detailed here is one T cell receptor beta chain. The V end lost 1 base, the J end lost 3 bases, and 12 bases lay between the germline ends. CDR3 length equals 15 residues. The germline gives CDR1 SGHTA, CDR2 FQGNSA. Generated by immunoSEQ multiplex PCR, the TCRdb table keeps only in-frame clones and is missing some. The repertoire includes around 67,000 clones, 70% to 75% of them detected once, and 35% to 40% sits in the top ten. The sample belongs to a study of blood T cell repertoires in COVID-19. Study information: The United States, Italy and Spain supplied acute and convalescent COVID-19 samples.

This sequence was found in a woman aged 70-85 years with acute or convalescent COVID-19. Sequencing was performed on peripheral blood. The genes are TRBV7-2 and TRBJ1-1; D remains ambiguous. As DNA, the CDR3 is TGTGCCAGCAGCTTAGATAAGGCGGCGTACACTGAAGCTTTCTTT. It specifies CASSLDKAAYTEAFF.